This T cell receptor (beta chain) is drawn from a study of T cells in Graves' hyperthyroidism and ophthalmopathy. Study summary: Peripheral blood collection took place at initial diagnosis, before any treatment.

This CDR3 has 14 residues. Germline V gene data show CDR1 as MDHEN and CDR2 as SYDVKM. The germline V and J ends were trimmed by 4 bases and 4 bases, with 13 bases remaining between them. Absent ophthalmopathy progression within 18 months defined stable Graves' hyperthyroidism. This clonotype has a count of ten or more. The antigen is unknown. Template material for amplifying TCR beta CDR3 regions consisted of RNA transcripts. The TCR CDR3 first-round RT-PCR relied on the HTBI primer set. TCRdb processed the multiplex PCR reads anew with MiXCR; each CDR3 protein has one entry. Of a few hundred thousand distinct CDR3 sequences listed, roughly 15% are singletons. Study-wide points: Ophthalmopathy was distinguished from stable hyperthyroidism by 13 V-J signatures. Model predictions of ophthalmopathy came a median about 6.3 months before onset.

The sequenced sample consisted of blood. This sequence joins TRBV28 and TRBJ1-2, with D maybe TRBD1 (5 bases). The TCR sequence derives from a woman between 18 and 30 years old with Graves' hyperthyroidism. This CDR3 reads CASSSLPTAYGYTF. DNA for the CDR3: TGTGCCAGCAGTTCCCTCCCGACAGCCTATGGCTACACCTTC.